This note documents a single T cell receptor beta chain sequence. Its antigen is still unknown. Per-sample cDNA came from eight separate reactions. TCRdb reprocessed the 5' RACE reads, keeping one entry per CDR3 protein, no DNA. The sample totals approximately 400,000 distinct CDR3 sequences; its top ten clones hold around 2.3%. CDR1 SGHKS and CDR2 YYEKEE come from the germline V gene (reference sequence). CDR3 length equals 14 residues. This entry comes from a study of monozygotic twins with inflammatory bowel disease. Study-wide points: Compared with healthy co-twins, IBD patients showed reduced TCRbeta repertoire diversity by inverse Simpson. Repertoire similarity did not differ between concordant and discordant twins, perhaps due to limited power.

The source material was blood. This TCR derives from a human donor with ulcerative colitis or Crohn's disease, or a healthy co-twin of an affected twin (not recorded which). J is TRBJ2-1 and V is TRBV5-5; the D call of TRBD1 rests on TCRdb alone, since no DNA is present to check it. This CDR3 is CASSLMGQRYEQFF.